This T cell receptor beta chain originates from a study of T cell repertoires in cytomegalovirus infection. Turning to the study itself: In public TCR beta signatures, there were indications of both CMV infection and matching HLA type. Overall study results and limits: The ex vivo response showed dominance by HLA-C-restricted CMV-specific TCR beta clonotypes.

The junction had 5 bases not matched to a gene; V was cut back by 6 bases and J by 9 bases. There are 13 residues in the CDR3. Germline values: CDR1 KGHDR, CDR2 SFDVKD. To note about this clonotype: What it binds is unknown.

In TCRdb, the reads were re-called with MiXCR into one record per CDR3 protein. The table lists 40,000 to 60,000 distinct CDR3 sequences, 20% to 25% of them singletons. Specimen: CD8+ T cells from cultured PBMCs, collected from culture after CMV antigen stimulation. The rearrangement links TRBV24-1 to TRBJ2-1, with 9 bases lining up with TRBD1. This sequence originates from a human donor in good health (CMV status not recorded). Some clones in this sample may be carry-over from other donors' samples. CDR3 amino acids: CATSRQGGGEQFF. CDR3 sequence (DNA): TGTGCCACCAGTCGACAGGGGGGTGGTGAGCAGTTCTTC.